Shown below are 18 T cell receptor beta chains from a single sample sequenced in a study of T cells after yellow fever vaccination. Via MiXCR, TCRdb re-called the 5' RACE reads, giving one row per CDR3 protein. This table has 500,000 to 550,000 distinct CDR3 sequences, around a fifth appearing once. Sequences were derived from PBMCs, sampled roughly 23 days after the first yellow fever vaccination. These receptors originate from a man younger than 35 who received the YFV17D yellow fever vaccine.

The gene calls are TRBV12-3 or TRBV12-4 and TRBJ1-4; possible D gene TRBD1, 5 bases. This CDR3 is built from 13 residues. Between the trimmed V and J ends, which lost 8 bases and 7 bases, there was a span of 14 bases. This chain's CDR3 is CASAGGSGEKLFF. The CDR3 bases are TGTGCCAGCGCTGGGGGAAGTGGTGAAAAACTGTTTTTT.

The V and J genes are TRBV5-6 and TRBJ1-3; D not resolved. The CDR3 covers 13 residues. In germline, CDR1 is SGHDT, CDR2 YYEEEE. Trimming removed 7 bases at V and 0 bases at J, with 8 bases between. The CDR3 reads CASYRLSGNTIYF. CDR3 DNA: TGTGCCAGCTACAGACTCTCTGGAAACACCATATATTTT.

This chain links TRBV10-3 with TRBJ1-4, with D maybe TRBD1 (5 bases). Germline values: CDR1 ENHRY, CDR2 SYGVKD. The CDR3 spans 15 residues. Trimming took 2 bases from V and 5 from J, leaving 12 bases between them. The CDR3 here is CAISELYGANEKLFF. CDR3 in DNA: TGTGCCATCAGTGAGCTCTACGGGGCGAATGAAAAACTGTTTTTT.

This clonotype was seen many times. The rearrangement links TRBV7-8 to TRBJ2-7; D is possibly TRBD2 (5 bases). The CDR3 loop spans 14 amino acids. V was cut by 0 bases and J by 9 bases, with 15 bases left in between. CDR1 and CDR2 from the germline V gene are SGHVS and FQNEAQ. The CDR3 sequence is CASSLADGVGRQYV. The CDR3 coding sequence is TGTGCCAGCAGCTTAGCGGACGGGGTAGGGAGGCAGTACGTC.

J is TRBJ2-3 and V is TRBV20-1, with D possibly TRBD2 on 6 matching bases. V was clipped by 5 bases and J by 0 bases, with 21 bases between them. Germline V gene sequence: CDR1 DFQATT, CDR2 SNEGSKA (reference sequence). CDR3 length: 17 amino acids. The CDR3 region has the DNA TGCAGTGCTTATGCGATTGGAAAGGCGGGGAGCACAGATACGCAGTATTTT. The encoded protein is CSAYAIGKAGSTDTQYF.

The J gene is TRBJ1-4, the V gene TRBV7-6, with D unclear. The V gene lost 1 base and the J gene lost 7 bases, with 19 bases spanning the gap. The CDR3 runs to 17 residues. Germline CDR1 is SGHVS and CDR2 is FNYEAQ. CDR3 in amino acids: CASSLEASSPGPEKLFF. Written as DNA, the CDR3 is TGTGCCAGCAGCTTAGAGGCCTCCAGTCCGGGTCCTGAAAAACTGTTTTTT. Supplemented by reference TRBV7-6 and TRBJ1-4, the full variable domain reads GAGVSQSPRYKVTKRGQDVALRCDPISGHVSLYWYRQALGQGPEFLTYFNYEAQQDKSGLPNDRFSAERPEGSISTLTIQRTEQRDSAMYRCASSLEASSPGPEKLFFGSGTQLSVL.

This clonotype has only a few counts. V gene TRBV12-3 or TRBV12-4 combines with J gene TRBJ1-2, with D possibly being TRBD1 (5 bases). V shed 6 bases and J shed 8 bases, with 13 bases lying between them. The CDR3 is made up of 12 amino acids. DNA of the CDR3: TGTGCCAGCAGAGAGGGGATAAAGGGCTACACCTTC. This codes for CASREGIKGYTF.

This clonotype was found a few times. The V call is TRBV20-1, the J call TRBJ1-1; tentative D call: TRBD1 (6 bases). CDR3 length equals 14 residues. Germline V gene sequence: CDR1 DFQATT, CDR2 SNEGSKA (reference sequence). V lost 1 base and J lost 0, with 9 bases in between. CDR3 nucleotide sequence: TGCAGTGCTAGAGCCGGACAGCTGAACACTGAAGCTTTCTTT. The encoded protein is CSARAGQLNTEAFF.

The chain is built from TRBV10-1 and TRBJ2-4, with D perhaps being TRBD1 or TRBD2 (5 bases each). Per the germline V gene, CDR1 is WNHNN and CDR2 is SYGVQD (reference sequence). This CDR3 is built from 16 residues. V gave up 2 bases and J gave up 6 bases, with 17 bases separating them. CDR3 DNA sequence: TGCGCCAGCAGTGAGGGGGGTTCCCGGGGCAGAAACATTCAGTACTTC. Its protein product is CASSEGGSRGRNIQYF.

This clonotype has more than one count but fewer than ten. This sequence joins TRBV3-1 and TRBJ2-3, with a tentative D call TRBD2 (5 bases). Trimming removed 1 base from V and 10 bases from J, with 6 bases in between. This CDR3 has 11 residues. Germline values: CDR1 LGHDT, CDR2 YNNKEL (reference sequence). This chain's CDR3 is CASSQGLSQYF. The CDR3 bases are TGTGCCAGCAGCCAAGGACTATCGCAGTATTTT.

Ten or more counts support this clonotype. The gene calls are TRBV6-1 and TRBJ2-1, with D hard to call. CDR1 and CDR2 (germline): MNHNS, SASEGT. This CDR3 has 12 amino acids. The V and J ends lost 7 bases and 1 base respectively, with 5 bases between them. CDR3 protein: CASMESYNEQFF. The DNA of the CDR3 is TGTGCCAGCATGGAGTCCTACAATGAGCAGTTCTTC.

The rearrangement joins TRBV20-1 to TRBJ1-1; D might be TRBD1 (6 bases). Germline-derived CDR1 and CDR2 are DFQATT and SNEGSKA (reference sequence). The CDR3 length is 14 residues. The ends were cut back, 6 bases at V and 0 bases at J, with 14 bases in the middle. The CDR3 region is CSAATQGMNTEAFF. The CDR3 DNA sequence: TGCAGTGCGGCTACACAGGGAATGAACACTGAAGCTTTCTTT.

The V call is TRBV20-1, the J call TRBJ2-7; D is perhaps TRBD2 (5 bases). Germline CDR1 reads DFQATT; CDR2 reads SNEGSKA (reference sequence). V shed 3 bases and J shed 7 bases, with 10 bases lying between them. There are 11 residues in the CDR3. The CDR3 protein is CSAREVREQYF. In DNA, the CDR3 is TGCAGTGCTAGGGAGGTCCGAGAGCAGTACTTC.

The table lists this clonotype with a few counts. The V call is TRBV6-1, the J call TRBJ2-1, with no clear D. Germline assignment: CDR1 MNHNS and CDR2 SASEGT. Trimming took off 6 bases at V and 0 bases at J, with 12 bases between the two ends. The CDR3 has 15 amino acids. The CDR3 sequence is CASSRVKDSYNEQFF. The DNA of the CDR3 is TGTGCCAGCAGCCGCGTAAAGGACTCCTACAATGAGCAGTTCTTC.

V is TRBV20-1 and J is TRBJ2-5; D is possibly TRBD1 (6 bases). Deletions cut 4 bases from V and 2 bases from J, with 14 bases between. The CDR3 is 14 residues long. Germline-derived CDR1 and CDR2 are DFQATT and SNEGSKA (reference sequence). The DNA of the CDR3 is TGCAGTGCTACTACGACAGGCATACAAGAGACCCAGTACTTC. It yields the protein CSATTTGIQETQYF.

This chain joins TRBV14 and TRBJ1-1; D is undetermined. The CDR3 has 14 residues. Looked up from germline, CDR1 is SGHDN and CDR2 is FVKESK. Trimming pared 1 base from V and 5 bases from J, leaving 11 bases between. The DNA for the CDR3 is TGTGCCAGCAGCCAAGCCTCAAGGAGAACTGAAGCTTTCTTT. The encoded protein is CASSQASRRTEAFF.

V gene TRBV12-3 or TRBV12-4 combines with J gene TRBJ1-2; 7 nucleotides line up with TRBD1. The CDR3 runs to 13 residues. Unmatched junction bases numbered 4, after V lost 6 bases and J lost 3 bases. In nucleotides, the CDR3 is TGTGCCAGCAGACTGACAGGGTACTATGGCTACACCTTC. This gives the protein CASRLTGYYGYTF.

The chain uses TRBV7-9 and TRBJ1-3; no clear D gene. V was shortened by 6 bases and J by 4 bases, with 19 bases between the two germline ends. The CDR3 runs to 16 residues. The germline CDR1 and CDR2 sequences are SEHNR and FQNEAQ (reference sequence). CDR3 in DNA: TGTGCCAGCAGACAAACCGCCCGGTCGTCAGGAAACACCATATATTTT. Protein sequence: CASRQTARSSGNTIYF. The full variable domain, completed using reference TRBV7-9 and TRBJ1-3, is DTGVSQNPRHKITKRGQNVTFRCDPISEHNRLYWYRQTLGQGPEFLTYFQNEAQLEKSRLLSDRFSAERPKGSFSTLEIQRTEQGDSAMYLCASRQTARSSGNTIYFGEGSWLTVV.